This passage covers 24 T cell receptor beta chains from one sample sequenced in a study of CD8+CD57+ T cells in acquired aplastic anemia. It was patients with CD8+CD57+ cell expansion by flow cytometry who were chosen for sequencing. The study profiled TCR beta VDJ and CDR3 using genomic DNA as template. MiXCR, run by TCRdb on the reads, gives a single entry per CDR3 protein. The repertoire has approximately 250,000 distinct CDR3 sequences, approximately 80% of them found once; the top ten carry approximately 42%. Material for sequencing was sorted CD4+, CD8+, or CD8+CD57+ T cells (not recorded which) from PBMCs. The origin of the receptors is a human donor with aplastic anemia.

This clonotype was detected only once. Lacking the conserved final phenylalanine or tryptophan, this CDR3 likely reflects a read error. The DNA is omitted, as the CDR3 cannot be located on it reliably, and the CDR3 follows TCRdb's listing. The chain carries TRBV11-3 and TRBJ2-3; the table's TRBD1 call for D was not verified on the DNA. CDR1 SGHNT and CDR2 YENEEA come from the germline V gene. Inclusive of both ends, the CDR3 amounts to 13 amino acids. CDR3 residues: CASGVDVTGKPEV.

About this clonotype: A read error may be the cause here, since a much bigger clone is one base away. Since the CDR3 does not end with the conserved phenylalanine or tryptophan, this likely comes from a read error. The DNA is omitted, as the CDR3 cannot be located on it reliably, and the CDR3 follows TCRdb's listing. This chain connects TRBV7-8 to TRBJ2-3; the D call in the table, TRBD2, was not verified against the DNA. The CDR3 length is 13 residues, termini included. CDR1 and CDR2 (germline): SGHVS, FQNEAQ. CDR3 sequence reads: CASSLGGGPETQY.

The V gene is TRBV7-2, the J gene TRBJ2-5; D not resolved. Germline CDR1 is SGHTA and CDR2 is FQGNSA. This CDR3 region has 14 residues. Trimming removed 1 base from V and 7 bases from J, with 13 bases in between. This chain's CDR3 is CASSLGSDRATQYF. CDR3 DNA: TGTGCCAGCAGCTTAGGGTCAGACCGGGCGACCCAGTACTTC.

The genes are TRBV6-1 and TRBJ1-2; TRBD1 might be the D (6 bases). Trimming shortened V by 7 bases and J by 5 bases, and 23 bases separated the two germline ends. The CDR3 runs 16 residues. The germline gives CDR1 MNHNS, CDR2 SASEGT. The CDR3 nucleotides are TGTGCCAGCACCGAACCAGGGGACGGGCTCGTATATGGCTACACCTTC. Amino acid sequence: CASTEPGDGLVYGYTF.

V gene TRBV2 combines with J gene TRBJ2-7; a possible D gene is TRBD1 (5 bases). Germline V CDR1 and CDR2: SNHLY, FYNNEI. V lost 8 bases and J 7 bases, leaving 21 bases between the germline ends. This CDR3 is 14 amino acids long. CDR3: CASGVGSRAGEQYV. CDR3 DNA: TGTGCCAGCGGGGTAGGGTCCAGGGCCGGGGAGCAGTACGTC.

Details on this clonotype: Sequence at one end of the junction differs from germline and may be a read error. The chain joins TRBV9 to TRBJ2-5; D gene uncertain. The CDR3 contains 14 residues. Germline V gene data show CDR1 as SGDLS and CDR2 as YYNGEE. In DNA, the CDR3 is TGTGCCAGCAGCGTAGGTACCGAGGCGCAGTATTATGACTTC. Translating it yields CASSVGTEAQYYDF.

Comments on this clonotype: At one of its ends the junction is not consistent with the germline gene, which may arise from a read error. The rearrangement links TRBV29-1 to TRBJ2-7; 7 nucleotides match TRBD2. Germline CDR1 SQVTM, CDR2 ANQGSEA. CDR3 length: 14 residues. CDR3 protein: CSVEPGGGTKVSSF. CDR3 nucleotide sequence: TGCAGCGTTGAACCTGGGGGGGGTACGAAGGTTTCAAGCTTC.

This chain uses TRBV24-1 with TRBJ1-1; a weak D match, TRBD1 (5 bases). The V gene's germline CDR1 is KGHDR and CDR2 SFDVKD. The CDR3 spans 20 residues. V gave up 0 bases and J gave up 5 bases, with 27 bases separating them. The CDR3: CATSDLLYSRQSGTKTEAFF. The DNA for the CDR3 is TGTGCCACCAGTGATTTGCTCTACAGCCGACAGTCGGGAACGAAAACTGAAGCTTTCTTT.

The chain uses TRBV7-4 and TRBJ2-6; D not certain. The CDR3 sequence is 16 residues long. The V gene's germline CDR1 is SGHVT and CDR2 SQSDAQ. V dropped 5 bases and J dropped 14 bases, with 25 bases sitting between them. CDR3 in DNA: TGTGCCAGCAGCCACCCCGTGATGGACGAGCAGTACTTCCTGACTTTC. Its translation: CASSHPVMDEQYFLTF.

With respect to this clonotype: The CDR3 does not close with the conserved phenylalanine or tryptophan, likely indicating a read error. The DNA is left out, because the CDR3 cannot be placed on it with certainty; the CDR3 is given as TCRdb lists it. The chain links TRBV7-2 to TRBJ2-1; the table's D gene call, TRBD1, was not cross checked with the DNA. From its first to its last residue, the CDR3 has 13 amino acids. The V gene's germline CDR1 is SGHTA and CDR2 FQGNSA. CDR3 sequence: CASSLGSSSGETQ.

V is TRBV20-1 and J is TRBJ1-2, with a weak D call TRBD1 (5 bases). Trimming took 0 bases from V and 1 from J, leaving 18 bases between them. Germline assignment: CDR1 DFQATT and CDR2 SNEGSKA (reference sequence). This CDR3 is 17 amino acids long. The CDR3 is CSARDPVGTFINYGYTF. In DNA, the CDR3 is TGCAGTGCTAGAGATCCGGTAGGGACCTTCATTAACTATGGCTACACCTTC.

The rearrangement links TRBV7-2 to TRBJ2-1, with 7 bases that match TRBD2. Germline V gene lookup returns CDR1 SGHTA and CDR2 FQGNSA. This CDR3 spans 16 amino acids. With 2 bases clipped from V and 10 bases from J, the junction kept 14 bases outside the gene matches. The CDR3 nucleotides read TGTGCCAGCAGCTTACCGGGAGGTGCCGATACGCAGGAGCAGTTCTTC. It translates to CASSLPGGADTQEQFF.

As regards this clonotype: A read error may produce the germline difference seen at one junction end. The chain couples TRBV7-2 to TRBJ2-3; no clear D. Germline V gene sequence: CDR1 SGHTA, CDR2 FQGNSA. The CDR3 has 14 amino acids. CDR3 nucleotides: TGTGCCAGCAGTTCGCCCTTGGAAGAGACCCAGTACTTCTTT. This translates into CASSSPLEETQYFF.

The genes are TRBV7-3 and TRBJ1-2; D is possibly TRBD1 (6 bases). CDR3 length: 16 residues. Trimming left V 5 bases short and J 3 bases short, with 19 bases between. CDR1 SGHTA and CDR2 FQGTGA come from the germline V gene. The CDR3 reads CASSVEGRGLDYGYTF. Written as DNA, the CDR3 is TGTGCCAGCAGCGTAGAGGGCAGGGGCTTGGACTATGGCTACACCTTC.

A word on this clonotype: Mismatch with germline at one junction end may stem from a read error. The chain uses TRBV7-8 and TRBJ2-5, with unresolved D. From germline, CDR1 is SGHVS and CDR2 FQNEAQ. The length of the CDR3 is 14 residues. CDR3 coding DNA: TGTGCCACCAGCTTGACTGGTCACCAAGAGACCCAGTACTTC. As protein: CATSLTGHQETQYF.

Turning to this clonotype: The junction departs from the called germline gene at one end, perhaps through a read error. The V gene is TRBV5-4, the J gene TRBJ1-2; a possible D gene is TRBD1 (6 bases). Germline values: CDR1 SGHNT, CDR2 YYREEE (reference sequence). This CDR3 has 16 amino acids. CDR3 nucleotide sequence: TGCGCCAGCAGCCAGCGGGGCGGGGGCTTGGACTATGGCTACACCTTC. It is translated as CASSQRGGGLDYGYTF. The full variable domain, completed using reference TRBV5-4 and TRBJ1-2, is ETGVTQSPTHLIKTRGQQVTLRCSSQSGHNTVSWYQQALGQGPQFIFQYYREEENGRGNFPPRFSGLQFPNYSSELNVNALELDDSALYLCASSQRGGGLDYGYTFGSGTRLTVV.

The V and J genes are TRBV20-1 and TRBJ1-1; possible D gene TRBD1, 5 bases. This CDR3 is built from 14 residues. The V gene lost 0 bases and the J gene lost 3 bases, with 11 bases spanning the gap. Per the germline V gene, CDR1 is DFQATT and CDR2 is SNEGSKA (reference sequence). The CDR3 region has the DNA TGCAGTGCTAGAGAGGGGGGACGGGACACTGAAGCTTTCTTT. Its translation is CSAREGGRDTEAFF.

This chain connects TRBV2 to TRBJ2-7, with D uncertain. Per the germline V gene, CDR1 is SNHLY and CDR2 is FYNNEI. The V end lost 6 bases, the J end lost 9 bases, and 18 bases lay between the germline ends. This CDR3 comprises 13 residues. CDR3 sequence (DNA): TGTGCCAGCAGGACGACCTACATCGATACGCAGTACGTC. Amino acid sequence: CASRTTYIDTQYV.

The V gene is TRBV7-3, the J gene TRBJ2-1; D is perhaps TRBD2 (5 bases). V was trimmed by 5 bases and J by 11 bases, leaving 25 bases between them. Per the germline V gene, CDR1 is SGHTA and CDR2 is FQGTGA. CDR3 length: 16 residues. The CDR3 DNA reads TGTGCCAGCAGCGTTCACGGAGGCTTGGCGAACGATCAGCAGTTCTTC. It translates to CASSVHGGLANDQQFF.

As for this clonotype: Likely a read error: the CDR3 ends without its conserved phenylalanine or tryptophan. The DNA is omitted, as the CDR3 cannot be located on it reliably, and the CDR3 follows TCRdb's listing. V usage is TRBV9 and J usage is TRBJ1-4; the tabulated D call, TRBD1, remains unverified against the DNA. The CDR3 comprises 12 residues, both ends counted. From germline, CDR1 is SGDLS and CDR2 YYNGEE. CDR3 region: CASGTGAERQCS.

This clonotype was seen a few times. The V and J genes are TRBV7-9 and TRBJ2-3; 8 positions match TRBD2. Germline CDR1 and CDR2: SEHNR and FQNEAQ (reference sequence). Trimming removed 3 bases from V and 11 bases from J; junction bases left unmatched: 7. The CDR3 sequence is 13 residues long. CDR3 sequence (DNA): TGTGCCAGCAGCTTTCAAAGAAGCGGGGGGCAGTATTTT. The encoded protein is CASSFQRSGGQYF. Combining the CDR3 with reference TRBV7-9 and TRBJ2-3 gives the whole variable domain DTGVSQNPRHKITKRGQNVTFRCDPISEHNRLYWYRQTLGQGPEFLTYFQNEAQLEKSRLLSDRFSAERPKGSFSTLEIQRTEQGDSAMYLCASSFQRSGGQYFGPGTRLTVL.

The chain employs TRBV7-6 and TRBJ2-3; D not certain. CDR3 length: 14 amino acids. V dropped 3 bases and J dropped 0 bases, with 7 bases sitting between them. CDR1 and CDR2 (germline): SGHVS, FNYEAQ. The CDR3 bases are TGTGCCAGCAGCTTGGACGCGAGCACAGATACGCAGTATTTT. Protein product: CASSLDASTDTQYF.

Turning to this clonotype: Without the conserved terminal phenylalanine or tryptophan, this CDR3 likely stems from a read error. The limits of the CDR3 on the DNA are not certain, so only TCRdb's listed CDR3 is given. The chain combines TRBV2 with TRBJ1-2; the table's D gene call, TRBD1, was not cross checked with the DNA. The CDR3 is made up of 16 amino acids, end residues included. CDR1 is SNHLY and CDR2 is FYNNEI in the germline V gene. CDR3 residues: CASGSRGTDTQYFCPG.

The chain is built from TRBV19 and TRBJ1-1; TRBD1 is a possible D gene (6 bases). Deletions cut 4 bases from V and 2 bases from J, with 14 bases between. The V gene's germline CDR1 is LNHDA and CDR2 SQIVND (reference sequence). This CDR3 region has 15 residues. The CDR3 protein is CASSKADRRNTEAFF. The CDR3 DNA is TGTGCCAGTAGTAAGGCTGACAGGAGAAACACTGAAGCTTTCTTT.